Listed below are T cell receptor beta chains from one sample, sequenced in a study of shared clonotypes between healthy human individuals. Repertoires were generated with immunoSEQ multiplex PCR, while TCRdb's copy carries only in-frame clones and drops some. The sample has 2 million to 2.5 million clones; approximately 94% are singletons. Input material: naive CD4+ T cells sorted from blood. All receptors derive from a man aged 18 to 30 in good health. Each CDR3 is given with its conserved first and last residue. D genes are given only for firm matches. A row's size may be missing; if present it is once, few, many or a size class.

size	V	J	D	CDR3	DNA
.	TRBV2	TRBJ1-1	TRBD1	CASRGQGVTEAFF	TGTGCCAGCAGGGGACAGGGGGTTACTGAAGCTTTCTTT
once	TRBV19	TRBJ1-1	.	CASSSVSEAFF	TGTGCCAGTAGCTCGGTGAGTGAAGCTTTCTTT
.	TRBV7-3	TRBJ2-3	TRBD2	CASSPGLAGGTDTQYF	TGTGCCAGCAGCCCCGGACTAGCGGGGGGCACAGATACGCAGTATTTT
.	TRBV6-1	TRBJ1-6	.	CASSAWTDNSPLHF	TGTGCCAGCAGTGCGTGGACAGATAATTCACCCCTCCACTTT
.	TRBV5-1	TRBJ2-5	.	CASSLRLGETQYF	TGCGCCAGCAGCTTGCGACTTGGAGAGACCCAGTACTTC
once	TRBV4-1	TRBJ2-3	TRBD2	CASSQELAGDTDTQYF	TGCGCCAGCAGCCAAGAGCTAGCGGGGGACACAGATACGCAGTATTTT
once	TRBV27	TRBJ1-6	.	CASSPPAPSPLHF	TGTGCCAGCAGCCCCCCCGCCCCTTCACCCCTCCACTTT
.	TRBV5-6	TRBJ2-3	.	CASSLYLNGGTDTQYF	TGTGCCAGCAGCTTGTATCTCAACGGGGGCACAGATACGCAGTATTTT
.	TRBV30	TRBJ1-1	.	CAWSVVGRTEAFF	TGTGCCTGGAGTGTAGTAGGGAGGACTGAAGCTTTCTTT
.	TRBV18	TRBJ2-5	.	CASSRGRGNRETQYF	TGTGCCAGCTCAAGGGGCAGGGGAAATCGGGAGACCCAGTACTTC
.	TRBV2	TRBJ1-1	TRBD1	CASSGQGGTEAFF	TGTGCCAGCAGTGGACAGGGCGGCACTGAAGCTTTCTTT
.	TRBV5-1	TRBJ2-7	.	CASSFFWGYEQYF	TGCGCCAGCAGCTTTTTCTGGGGGTACGAGCAGTACTTC
.	TRBV7-9	TRBJ2-3	TRBD2	CASSLALAGGSDTQYF	TGTGCCAGCAGCTTAGCGCTAGCGGGAGGGTCAGATACGCAGTATTTT
.	TRBV6-5	TRBJ1-2	TRBD1	CASTGQGAGYTF	TGTGCCAGCACAGGACAGGGGGCTGGCTACACCTTC
.	TRBV6-1	TRBJ2-3	TRBD2	CASSEALYLSGGGTDTQYF	TGTGCCAGCAGTGAGGCCCTCTATCTCTCGGGAGGGGGCACAGATACGCAGTATTTT
few	TRBV6-1	TRBJ2-2	.	CASSGAGAGTGELFF	TGTGCCAGCTCTGGGGCAGGGGCGGGCACCGGGGAGCTGTTTTTT
few	TRBV6-6	TRBJ1-2	TRBD1	CASRPGGTGYTF	TGTGCCAGCAGGCCAGGGGGCACTGGCTACACCTTC
.	TRBV18	TRBJ2-1	.	CASSAYMNNEQFF	TGTGCCAGCTCAGCCTACATGAACAATGAGCAGTTCTTC
once	TRBV2	TRBJ1-2	.	CASSEAVRQTYGYTF	TGTGCCAGCAGTGAAGCGGTCCGACAGACCTATGGCTACACCTTC
.	TRBV19	TRBJ2-3	.	CASGQPSDRNTDTQYF	TGTGCCAGTGGACAGCCCTCGGATCGTAACACAGATACGCAGTATTTT
.	TRBV7-7	TRBJ1-4	TRBD1	CASSFGTGSNEKLFF	TGTGCTAGCAGCTTTGGGACAGGGTCTAATGAAAAACTGTTTTTT
.	TRBV6-5	TRBJ2-2	TRBD1	CASSYPGTGGTGELFF	TGTGCCAGCAGTTACCCTGGGACAGGGGGCACCGGGGAGCTGTTTTTT
.	TRBV6-5	TRBJ2-5	TRBD2	CASSKGLAVETQYF	TGTGCCAGCAGTAAGGGACTAGCGGTGGAAACCCAGTACTTC
.	TRBV25-1	TRBJ1-2	.	CASSETGSPANYGYTF	TGTGCCAGCAGTGAAACCGGATCCCCAGCTAACTATGGCTACACCTTC
once	TRBV2	TRBJ1-1	.	CASTQLGGQGTEAFF	TGTGCCAGCACCCAATTAGGGGGGCAGGGCACTGAAGCTTTCTTT
.	TRBV18	TRBJ1-6	.	CASSPEVYSPLHF	TGTGCCAGCTCACCTGAGGTTTATTCACCCCTCCACTTT
.	TRBV5-4	TRBJ2-3	.	CASSLTQGGDTQYF	TGTGCCAGCAGCTTGACTCAGGGAGGCGATACGCAGTATTTT